The source of this TCR beta chain is a study of T cells in Graves' hyperthyroidism and ophthalmopathy. For the study at large: Peripheral blood was taken when the disease was first diagnosed, before any treatment began.

CDR3 length: 17 residues. V was shortened by 1 base and J by 4 bases, with 19 bases between the two germline ends. Germline V gene lookup returns CDR1 LNHNV and CDR2 YYDKDF (reference sequence). The sample holds many counts of this clonotype. RNA transcripts yielded amplified TCR beta CDR3 regions. The HTBI set primed first-round TCR CDR3 RT-PCR. MiXCR was run by TCRdb on the multiplex PCR reads, yielding one entry per CDR3 protein. The sample lists roughly 700,000 distinct CDR3 sequences; around 15% were seen once. Together with thyroid ultrasound, orbital computed tomography, serum thyroxine and TRAb, clinical symptoms were used for diagnoses.

The chain links TRBV15 to TRBJ2-5; D possibly matches TRBD1 or TRBD2 (5 bases each). Sequencing was carried out using blood. The TCR originated in a woman aged 18-30 years with Graves' hyperthyroidism. The DNA for the CDR3 is TGTGCCACCAGCAGAGTTCCCGACTCGGGACGGGGAGAGACCCAGTACTTC. Its protein is CATSRVPDSGRGETQYF.